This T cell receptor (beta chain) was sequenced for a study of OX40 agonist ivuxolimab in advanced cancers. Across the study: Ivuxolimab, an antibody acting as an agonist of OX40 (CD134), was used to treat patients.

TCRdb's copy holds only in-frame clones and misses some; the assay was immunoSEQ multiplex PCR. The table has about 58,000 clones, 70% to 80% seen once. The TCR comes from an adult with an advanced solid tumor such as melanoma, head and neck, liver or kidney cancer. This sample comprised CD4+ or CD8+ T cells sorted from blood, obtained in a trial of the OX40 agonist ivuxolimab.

The CDR3 DNA sequence: TGTGCCAGCAGGGACAGGGCCTTCACCGGGGAGCTGTTTTTT. It yields the protein CASRDRAFTGELFF. The chain is built from TRBV2 and TRBJ2-2, with TRBD1 matching 8 bases. V trimming: 6 bases; J trimming: 4 bases; junction bases outside the gene matches: 4. The CDR3 contains 14 residues. Germline V lookup: CDR1 SNHLY, CDR2 FYNNEI.